This paragraph reports one T cell receptor beta chain. Its matching antigen is unknown. V lost 1 base, J lost 6 bases, and 10 bases stayed unmatched. The CDR3 sequence is 16 residues long. Germline assignment: CDR1 KGHSH and CDR2 LQKENI. The data originate from a study of cytomegalovirus exposure and HLA in healthy donors. Clones were sequenced by immunoSEQ multiplex PCR, and TCRdb holds only the in-frame ones, with some missing. Found here are approximately 97,000 clones, about 95% of them singletons; the top ten hold 0.85% to 0.95%. Whole-study findings and limits: Researchers counted around 180 TCR beta chains as cytomegalovirus-associated. TCR clusters originating in the first cohort tended to co-occur in the roughly 110 validation repertoires, according to a later analysis. In vitro testing confirmed a few CMV-associated chains as specific for CMV antigens. Most TCR sequences proved rare, with some public TCRs found in many donors.

This chain joins TRBV18 and TRBJ2-7; 9 bases are a match to TRBD1. This clonotype was obtained from a young woman in good health and CMV-seronegative. Sequenced sample: PBMCs. The CDR3, as DNA: TGTGCCAGCTCACCACTAGCCGGGACAGGGTTTTCCGAGCAGTACTTC. It specifies CASSPLAGTGFSEQYF.